The rows below give T cell receptor beta chains drawn from one sample of a study of technical replicates of blood from a handful of donors. Assay used: immunoSEQ multiplex PCR; TCRdb lists only in-frame clones, some missing. The sample yields tens of thousands of clones, around 94% seen once. Material for sequencing was T cells isolated from PBMCs. The receptors shown here come from a human donor in good health. Both conserved end residues are part of each CDR3. D genes are given only for firm matches. Not every row has a clone size; where given, it reads once, few, many or a size class.

D	V	size	J	CDR3	DNA
TRBD2	TRBV7-9	.	TRBJ2-1	CASSETSGTYNEQFF	TGTGCCAGCAGCGAGACTAGCGGGACTTACAATGAGCAGTTCTTC
TRBD1	TRBV30	.	TRBJ1-2	CAWSGGVTGGLHGYTF	TGTGCCTGGAGTGGAGGGGTGACAGGGGGATTGCATGGCTACACCTTC
.	TRBV7-9	.	TRBJ1-2	CASIHDRADYLGLLYGYTF	TGTGCCAGCATCCATGACCGGGCCGACTACTTGGGACTACTATATGGCTACACCTTC
.	TRBV5-1	.	TRBJ2-1	CASSTTGPNEQFF	TGCGCCAGCAGCACTACCGGCCCCAATGAGCAGTTCTTC
TRBD1	TRBV2	.	TRBJ2-3	CASSAQGAGDTQYF	TGTGCCAGCAGTGCACAGGGGGCAGGGGATACGCAGTATTTT
.	TRBV14	.	TRBJ1-2	CASSLGEAGYTF	TGTGCCAGCAGCCTCGGGGAGGCCGGCTACACCTTC
TRBD1	TRBV14	.	TRBJ2-2	CASSQRQGFNGELFF	TGTGCCAGCAGCCAGAGACAGGGGTTTAACGGGGAGCTGTTTTTT
.	TRBV7-2	.	TRBJ1-4	CASRPKGGLREKLFF	TGTGCCAGCAGACCCAAAGGTGGTTTGCGGGAAAAACTGTTTTTT
TRBD1	TRBV6-5	.	TRBJ1-5	CASSPNRGGDQPQHF	TGTGCCAGCAGCCCAAACAGGGGTGGAGATCAGCCCCAGCATTTT
TRBD2	TRBV6-1	.	TRBJ2-7	CASSVGGESYEQYF	TGTGCCAGCAGTGTGGGAGGGGAATCCTACGAGCAGTACTTC
.	TRBV27	.	TRBJ2-1	CASSSREGGYNEQFF	TGTGCCAGCAGTTCACGCGAGGGGGGGTACAATGAGCAGTTCTTC
.	TRBV7-9	.	TRBJ1-5	CASSLAAQWEGEQPQHF	TGTGCCAGCAGCTTAGCGGCACAGTGGGAGGGGGAACAGCCCCAGCATTTT
TRBD2	TRBV29-1	.	TRBJ2-7	CSARVGGSGFNEQYF	TGCAGCGCTCGGGTAGGTGGTAGCGGGTTCAACGAGCAGTACTTC
.	TRBV6-1	.	TRBJ2-1	CASSSGVYNEQFF	TGTGCCAGCAGTTCGGGGGTTTACAATGAGCAGTTCTTC
TRBD1	TRBV4-1	.	TRBJ2-7	CASSQDRQGATYEQYF	TGCGCCAGCAGCCAAGATCGTCAGGGGGCAACCTACGAGCAGTACTTC
.	TRBV5-1	.	TRBJ2-5	CASSYNSGREETQYF	TGCGCCAGCAGCTATAACTCTGGGCGAGAAGAGACCCAGTACTTC
.	TRBV7-2	once	TRBJ1-5	CASSHSGGNQPQHF	TGTGCCAGCAGCCACTCGGGGGGGAATCAGCCCCAGCATTTT
.	TRBV5-5	.	TRBJ2-5	CASSLKVEETQYF	TGTGCCAGCAGCTTGAAGGTGGAGGAGACCCAGTACTTC
TRBD2	TRBV7-6	.	TRBJ2-7	CASSVGGAPYEQYF	TGTGCCAGCAGCGTCGGGGGGGCGCCGTACGAGCAGTACTTC
.	TRBV29-1	.	TRBJ2-1	CSAHLGTLNNEQFF	TGCAGCGCCCACCTCGGGACTCTTAACAATGAGCAGTTCTTC
TRBD1	TRBV27	.	TRBJ2-7	CASSLSLPIDRGIYEQYF	TGTGCCAGCAGTTTATCCCTGCCGATCGACAGGGGGATCTACGAGCAGTACTTC
.	TRBV28	.	TRBJ2-7	CASRDPGYEQYF	TGTGCCAGCAGAGATCCCGGCTACGAGCAGTACTTC
.	TRBV11-3	.	TRBJ2-1	CASRPVGEGNEQFF	TGTGCCAGCAGGCCGGTCGGTGAGGGCAATGAGCAGTTCTTC
TRBD1	TRBV5-4	once	TRBJ1-1	CASSLPDRGRAFF	TGTGCCAGCAGCCTGCCAGACAGGGGGAGGGCTTTCTTT
TRBD1	TRBV5-4	.	TRBJ2-1	CASSPTGQGAYNEQFF	TGTGCCAGCAGCCCCACCGGACAGGGGGCTTACAATGAGCAGTTCTTC
TRBD1	TRBV28	.	TRBJ2-7	CASRQWTGSDEQYF	TGTGCCAGCAGACAATGGACAGGTAGCGACGAGCAGTACTTC
.	TRBV4-2	.	TRBJ2-7	CASSQEGSLSGNEQYF	TGTGCCAGCAGCCAAGAAGGGTCCCTATCAGGGAACGAGCAGTACTTC
TRBD1	TRBV5-1	.	TRBJ2-1	CASSHVVDREPNEQFF	TGCGCCAGCAGCCATGTCGTGGACAGGGAACCTAATGAGCAGTTCTTC
.	TRBV19	.	TRBJ1-5	CASSTYGQSNQPQHF	TGTGCCAGTAGTACCTATGGACAGAGCAATCAGCCCCAGCATTTT
.	TRBV9	.	TRBJ2-1	CASSIQPAGIYNEQFF	TGTGCCAGCAGCATCCAGCCAGCGGGTATCTACAATGAGCAGTTCTTC
.	TRBV4-1	.	TRBJ1-1	CASSQDMPGWTEAFF	TGCGCCAGCAGCCAAGATATGCCAGGGTGGACTGAAGCTTTCTTT
.	TRBV5-4	.	TRBJ2-7	CASSLEATAYEQYF	TGTGCCAGCAGCTTGGAAGCGACAGCCTACGAGCAGTACTTC
TRBD1	TRBV28	.	TRBJ2-7	CASIPGQGISYEQYF	TGTGCCAGCATTCCAGGACAGGGAATCTCCTACGAGCAGTACTTC
.	TRBV6-6	.	TRBJ2-7	CASRERELYF	TGTGCCAGCAGGGAGCGAGAGTTGTACTTC
.	TRBV28	.	TRBJ1-5	CASGHQPQHF	TGTGCCAGCGGCCATCAGCCCCAGCATTTT
.	TRBV30	.	TRBJ1-5	CAWSLLSNQPQHF	TGTGCCTGGAGTCTCCTTAGCAATCAGCCCCAGCATTTT
TRBD1	TRBV7-9	.	TRBJ1-2	CASSPRDRRGYGYTF	TGTGCCAGCAGCCCGCGGGACAGACGCGGCTATGGCTACACCTTC
.	TRBV21-1	once	TRBJ2-1	CAATLSTSVTLPRTINEQFF	TGTGCCGCAACCCTATCGACTAGCGTTACGCTACCTCGCACAATCAATGAGCAGTTCTTC
TRBD2	TRBV6-5	.	TRBJ2-1	CVSGGARNEQFF	TGTGTCAGCGGGGGGGCCCGGAATGAGCAGTTCTTC
.	TRBV18	.	TRBJ1-4	CASSPSVGQGTNEKLFF	TGTGCCAGCTCACCCTCCGTTGGGCAGGGGACTAATGAAAAACTGTTTTTT
TRBD1	TRBV5-6	.	TRBJ2-1	CASSEGALGNEQFF	TGTGCCAGCAGCGAGGGGGCCCTTGGGAATGAGCAGTTCTTC
.	TRBV6-1	.	TRBJ1-5	CATWGREGNQPQHF	TGTGCCACATGGGGCCGGGAGGGCAATCAGCCCCAGCATTTT
.	TRBV2	.	TRBJ1-2	CASRPQLANYGYTF	TGTGCCAGCAGGCCTCAGTTGGCTAACTATGGCTACACCTTC
.	TRBV5-6	few	TRBJ1-5	CASSLYAGRNQPQHF	TGTGCCAGCAGCTTGTACGCGGGACGGAATCAGCCCCAGCATTTT
.	TRBV7-6	.	TRBJ2-1	CASSLGRAGGHEQFF	TGTGCCAGCAGCTTAGGTAGGGCGGGCGGCCATGAGCAGTTCTTC
TRBD2	TRBV30	.	TRBJ2-5	CAWGAGVSRETQYF	TGTGCCTGGGGGGCGGGGGTATCGAGGGAGACCCAGTACTTC